This T cell receptor beta chain was captured by sequencing in a study of T cell changes during pregnancy in multiple sclerosis. Produced via immunoSEQ multiplex PCR; TCRdb's table is partial and in-frame only. Found here are some 48,000 clones, around 87% of them singletons; the top ten hold more than 7.5%. The sample was CD8+ T cells from peripheral blood mononuclear cells, taken in the second trimester of pregnancy. The clonotype originates from a female donor with multiple sclerosis, enrolled in a pregnancy study.

The CDR3 reads CASSDDGTVGNTIYF. The CDR3 region has the DNA TGTGCCAGCAGTGACGACGGGACAGTCGGAAACACCATATATTTT. The chain has TRBV6-6 and TRBJ1-3, with 7 bases aligning to TRBD1. CDR1 and CDR2 (germline): MNHNY, SVGAGI (reference sequence). The CDR3 covers 15 residues. V gave up 5 bases and J gave up 4 bases; unmatched junction bases: 8.